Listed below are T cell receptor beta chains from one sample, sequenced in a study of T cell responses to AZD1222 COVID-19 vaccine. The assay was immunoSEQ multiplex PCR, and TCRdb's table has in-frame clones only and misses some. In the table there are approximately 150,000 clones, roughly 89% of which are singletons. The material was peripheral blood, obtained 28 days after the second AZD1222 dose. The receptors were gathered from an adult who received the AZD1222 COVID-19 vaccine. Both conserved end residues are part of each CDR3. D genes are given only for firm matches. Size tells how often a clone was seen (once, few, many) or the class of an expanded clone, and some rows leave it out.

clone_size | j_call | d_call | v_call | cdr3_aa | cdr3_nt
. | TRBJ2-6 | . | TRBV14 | CASSHRTGFDGANVLTF | TGTGCCAGCAGCCACCGGACCGGCTTTGACGGGGCCAACGTCCTGACTTTC
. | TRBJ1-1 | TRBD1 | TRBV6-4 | CASSDSAGGIDTEAFF | TGTGCCAGCAGTGACTCGGCAGGGGGAATAGACACTGAAGCTTTCTTT
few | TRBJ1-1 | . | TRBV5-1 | CASSLEEDTEAFF | TGCGCCAGCAGCTTAGAGGAGGACACTGAAGCTTTCTTT
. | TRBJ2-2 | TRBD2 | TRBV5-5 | CASSPLLAGGTGELFF | TGTGCCAGCAGCCCGTTACTAGCGGGGGGCACCGGGGAGCTGTTTTTT
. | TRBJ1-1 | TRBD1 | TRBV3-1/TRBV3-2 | CASSKGTGALTEAFF | TGTGCCAGCAGCAAGGGAACAGGGGCCCTCACTGAAGCTTTCTTT
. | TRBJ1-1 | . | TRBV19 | CASSYTGGPGTEAFF | TGTGCCAGTAGCTACACGGGGGGCCCAGGCACTGAAGCTTTCTTT
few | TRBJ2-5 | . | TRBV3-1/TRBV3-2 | CASSLGNSRSGETQYF | TGTGCCAGCAGCCTCGGGAACTCGAGGTCGGGGGAGACCCAGTACTTC
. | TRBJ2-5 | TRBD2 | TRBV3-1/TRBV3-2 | CASLWGGYQETQYF | TGTGCCAGCCTTTGGGGGGGGTACCAAGAGACCCAGTACTTC
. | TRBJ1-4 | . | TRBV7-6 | CASSLAGREKLFF | TGTGCCAGCAGCTTAGCCGGGAGGGAAAAACTGTTTTTT
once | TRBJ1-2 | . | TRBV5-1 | CASSWSPTDNYGYTF | TGCGCCAGCAGCTGGAGTCCGACAGACAACTATGGCTACACCTTC
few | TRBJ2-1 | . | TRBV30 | CAWSVLADYNEQFF | TGTGCCTGGAGTGTACTGGCGGACTACAATGAGCAGTTCTTC
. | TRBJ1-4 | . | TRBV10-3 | CAISGANSEKLFF | TGTGCCATCAGCGGGGCAAACAGTGAAAAACTGTTTTTT
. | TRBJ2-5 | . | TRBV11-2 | CASSRETQYF | TGTGCCAGCAGCCGAGAGACCCAGTACTTC
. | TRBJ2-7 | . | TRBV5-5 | CASRPPGSAEQYF | TGTGCCAGCAGGCCTCCAGGGTCTGCCGAGCAGTACTTC
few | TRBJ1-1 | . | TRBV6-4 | CASSDSRPRNPEAFF | TGTGCCAGCAGTGACTCGAGGCCGCGAAACCCTGAAGCTTTCTTT
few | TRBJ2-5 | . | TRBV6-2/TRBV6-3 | CASSYVGETQYF | TGTGCCAGCAGTTACGTTGGGGAGACCCAGTACTTC
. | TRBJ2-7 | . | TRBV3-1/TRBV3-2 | CASSQAAGAPYEQYF | TGTGCCAGCAGCCAAGCCGCCGGGGCGCCCTACGAGCAGTACTTC
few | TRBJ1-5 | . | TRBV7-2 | CASSLAKVFRLSNQPQHF | TGTGCCAGCAGCTTAGCAAAGGTGTTCCGCCTCAGCAATCAGCCCCAGCATTTT
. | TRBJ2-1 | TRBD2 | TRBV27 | CASSLYASGVNNEQFF | TGTGCCAGCAGTTTATATGCTAGCGGAGTGAACAATGAGCAGTTCTTC
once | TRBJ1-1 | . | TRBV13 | CASSPSTSWTEAFF | TGTGCCAGCAGCCCGAGCACATCGTGGACTGAAGCTTTCTTT
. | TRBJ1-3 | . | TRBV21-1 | CASSPPRRRNGNTIYF | TGTGCCAGCAGCCCCCCGCGACGGCGTAATGGAAACACCATATATTTT
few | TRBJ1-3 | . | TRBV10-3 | CAISDIYGSGNTIYF | TGTGCCATCAGTGATATATACGGTTCAGGAAACACCATATATTTT
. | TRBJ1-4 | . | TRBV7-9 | CASSPGWGASNEKLFF | TGTGCCAGCAGCCCCGGGTGGGGGGCGTCTAATGAAAAACTGTTTTTT
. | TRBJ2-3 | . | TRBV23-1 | CASSQQGGETDTQYF | TGCGCCAGCAGTCAACAGGGAGGTGAGACAGATACGCAGTATTTT
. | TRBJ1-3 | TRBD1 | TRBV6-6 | CASSRYTGTGGAKTGNTIYF | TGTGCCAGCAGCCGCTACACAGGGACAGGGGGCGCGAAAACTGGAAACACCATATATTTT
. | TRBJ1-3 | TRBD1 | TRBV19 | CASSISPSGGYTIYF | TGTGCCAGTAGTATATCCCCGTCAGGGGGATACACCATATATTTT
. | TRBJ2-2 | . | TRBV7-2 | CASSLGFNGGPGELFF | TGTGCCAGCAGCTTAGGGTTCAACGGGGGGCCCGGGGAGCTGTTTTTT
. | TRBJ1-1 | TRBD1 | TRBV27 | CASNHQGVKAEAFF | TGTGCCAGCAACCACCAGGGGGTTAAGGCTGAAGCTTTCTTT
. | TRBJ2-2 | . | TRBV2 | CASRGGGELFF | TGTGCCAGCAGGGGAGGAGGGGAGCTGTTTTTT
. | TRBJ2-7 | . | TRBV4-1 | CASSQVGRRGEQYF | TGCGCCAGCAGCCAAGTTGGGCGGCGGGGAGAGCAGTACTTC
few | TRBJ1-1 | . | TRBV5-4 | CASSSGPLVWAFF | TGTGCCAGCAGCTCTGGACCGCTCGTCTGGGCTTTCTTT
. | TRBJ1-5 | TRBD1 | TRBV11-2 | CASSSGTGSVNF | TGTGCCAGCAGCTCCGGGACAGGGTCAGTGAATTTT
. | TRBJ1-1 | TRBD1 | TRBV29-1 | CSVDRAGTGFSAFF | TGCAGCGTTGATCGGGCGGGGACAGGCTTTTCAGCTTTCTTT
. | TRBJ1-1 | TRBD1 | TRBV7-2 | CASRPDREGPEAFF | TGTGCCAGCAGACCAGACAGGGAAGGGCCTGAAGCTTTCTTT
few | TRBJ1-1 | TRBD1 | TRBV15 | CATSREGTGGRRTEAFF | TGTGCCACCAGCAGAGAGGGAACAGGGGGAAGGAGAACTGAAGCTTTCTTT
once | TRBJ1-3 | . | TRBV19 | CASSGGARASGNTIYF | TGTGCCAGTAGTGGGGGGGCCCGTGCTTCTGGAAACACCATATATTTT
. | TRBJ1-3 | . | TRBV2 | CASRAGDSGNTIYF | TGTGCCAGCAGGGCGGGAGACTCTGGAAACACCATATATTTT
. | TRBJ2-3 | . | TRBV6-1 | CASSDHRSYTDTQYF | TGTGCCAGCAGTGATCATAGGTCTTACACAGATACGCAGTATTTT
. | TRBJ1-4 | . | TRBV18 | CASSPRDGNEKLFF | TGTGCCAGCTCACCGCGGGACGGGAATGAAAAACTGTTTTTT
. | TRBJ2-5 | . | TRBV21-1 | CASGPTRTGAGAETQYF | TGTGCCAGCGGCCCTACCAGGACAGGGGCGGGGGCAGAGACCCAGTACTTC
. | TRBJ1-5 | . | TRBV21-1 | CASSKRDTYQPQHF | TGTGCCAGCAGCAAACGGGACACCTATCAGCCCCAGCATTTT
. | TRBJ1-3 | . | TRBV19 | CASSIVRRNSGNTIYF | TGTGCCAGTAGTATAGTTCGTCGCAACTCTGGAAACACCATATATTTT
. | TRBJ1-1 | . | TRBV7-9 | CASSLTGNTEAFF | TGTGCCAGCAGTTTGACAGGGAACACTGAAGCTTTCTTT
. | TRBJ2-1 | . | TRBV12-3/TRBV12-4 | CASSPGPYNEQFF | TGTGCCAGCAGTCCTGGACCGTACAATGAGCAGTTCTTC
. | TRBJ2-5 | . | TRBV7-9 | CASSLSHRVEETQYF | TGTGCCAGCAGCTTATCGCACAGGGTCGAAGAGACCCAGTACTTC
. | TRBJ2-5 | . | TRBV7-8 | CASKGGRHQETQYF | TGTGCCAGCAAGGGGGGACGGCACCAAGAGACCCAGTACTTC
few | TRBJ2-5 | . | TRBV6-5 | CAIVGQFQETQYF | TGTGCCATCGTCGGGCAGTTTCAAGAGACCCAGTACTTC
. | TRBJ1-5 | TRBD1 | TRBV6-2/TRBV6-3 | CASSYGQGGQPQHF | TGTGCCAGCAGTTACGGGCAGGGGGGTCAGCCCCAGCATTTT
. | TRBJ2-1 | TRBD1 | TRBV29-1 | CSVGTGDNEQFF | TGCAGCGTAGGGACAGGGGACAATGAGCAGTTCTTC
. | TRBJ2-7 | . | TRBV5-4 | CASSFRGSDLEQYF | TGTGCCAGCAGCTTCAGAGGGTCCGATCTCGAGCAGTACTTC
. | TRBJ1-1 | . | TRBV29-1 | CSAQQGTTEAFF | TGCAGCGCCCAACAGGGCACAACTGAAGCTTTCTTT